This TCR beta chain was sequenced in a study of T cell responses to AZD1222 COVID-19 vaccine. Overall study results and limits: The number of AZD1222 recipients seropositive at baseline was only 5 to 7. A mostly white British donor set with more females was recruited, and clonal diversity was possibly underestimated.

As regards this clone: Its target is unknown.

This CDR3 has 14 amino acids. Trimming removed 0 bases from V and 16 bases from J, with 19 bases in between. Per the germline V gene, CDR1 is MGHRA and CDR2 is YSYEKL. Assay: immunoSEQ multiplex PCR; the TCRdb copy retains only in-frame clones and omits some. The sample shows 150,000 or so clones, more than 90% of them seen only once. The chain carries TRBV4-1 and TRBJ2-1; either TRBD1 or TRBD2 may fit D (7 bases each). This sample comprised peripheral blood, obtained on day 0 of AZD1222 vaccination. This receptor was taken from an adult in good health. Written as DNA, the CDR3 is TGCGCCAGCAGCCAAGATATAAGCGGGAACAGGGGATTCTTC. This translates into CASSQDISGNRGFF.